A selection of T cell receptor beta chains follows, all from one sample in a study of shared clonotypes between healthy human individuals. Profiling relied on immunoSEQ multiplex PCR, and the TCRdb table lists in-frame clones only, not all of them. The sample has roughly 2.6 million clones; approximately 94% are singletons. Sequenced material: naive CD4+ T cells sorted from blood. The receptor set was obtained from a man younger than 35 in good health. The CDR3 runs from the conserved cysteine through the conserved F or W. The D gene is left open where the match is weak. Only some rows state a clone size, as once, few, many or a class for expanded clones.

V	J	size	length	D	CDR3	DNA
TRBV4-1	TRBJ2-7	-	16	-	CASSQGAGVNSYEQYF	TGCGCCAGCAGCCAAGGGGCAGGGGTTAACTCCTACGAGCAGTACTTC
TRBV2	TRBJ2-7	-	13	-	CASSEGAGTPFVF	TGTGCCAGCAGTGAAGGGGCCGGGACACCCTTCGTCTTC
TRBV4-1	TRBJ1-3	-	18	-	CASSPGLWSLGPGNTIYF	TGCGCCAGCAGCCCAGGACTATGGAGTCTCGGGCCTGGAAACACCATATATTTT
TRBV28	TRBJ1-2	-	14	TRBD1	CASSGTAINYGYTF	TGTGCCAGCAGTGGGACAGCGATTAACTATGGCTACACCTTC
TRBV6-5	TRBJ2-5	-	10	-	CASRQETQYF	TGTGCCAGCAGGCAGGAGACCCAGTACTTC
TRBV29-1	TRBJ1-1	-	14	-	CSVEGRILNTEAFF	TGCAGCGTTGAAGGCAGGATTTTGAACACTGAAGCTTTCTTT
TRBV5-1	TRBJ1-2	-	15	-	CASSLEGKSPYGYTF	TGCGCCAGCAGCTTGGAAGGGAAAAGCCCCTATGGCTACACCTTC
TRBV6-5	TRBJ1-2	once	15	-	CASSTLPPENYGYTF	TGTGCCAGCAGTACGTTACCCCCAGAAAACTATGGCTACACCTTC
TRBV5-1	TRBJ2-3	few	11	-	CASSLTDTQYF	TGCGCCAGCAGCTTAACAGATACGCAGTATTTT
TRBV7-2	TRBJ1-2	-	12	-	CASSGDNYGYTF	TGTGCCAGCAGCGGCGACAACTATGGCTACACCTTC
TRBV19	TRBJ2-7	-	13	-	CASSIDRGAEQYF	TGTGCCAGTAGTATAGATCGAGGGGCCGAGCAGTACTTC
TRBV19	TRBJ2-1	-	11	-	CASSEWGEQFF	TGTGCCAGTAGTGAATGGGGTGAGCAGTTCTTC
TRBV7-6	TRBJ2-7	-	15	TRBD2	CASSPTASGTYEQYF	TGTGCCAGCAGCCCGACCGCTAGCGGTACCTACGAGCAGTACTTC
TRBV6-5	TRBJ1-1	few	11	-	CASSRRNEAFF	TGTGCCAGCAGCCGGCGAAATGAAGCTTTCTTT
TRBV5-1	TRBJ2-3	-	15	-	CASSLLGTGGDTQYF	TGCGCCAGCAGCTTGCTAGGCACTGGAGGAGATACGCAGTATTTT
TRBV9	TRBJ1-3	-	19	TRBD1	CASSVGEDRGSLGENTIYF	TGTGCCAGCAGCGTAGGCGAGGACAGGGGTTCATTGGGCGAAAACACCATATATTTT
TRBV28	TRBJ1-5	-	16	-	CASSPAPPGVGQPQHF	TGTGCCAGCAGTCCCGCACCCCCAGGGGTAGGTCAGCCCCAGCATTTT
TRBV6-1	TRBJ1-1	-	14	-	CASRQPVMNTEAFF	TGTGCCAGCAGGCAGCCAGTCATGAACACTGAAGCTTTCTTT
TRBV6-5	TRBJ2-3	-	15	-	CASSPGTRNWDTQYF	TGTGCCAGCAGCCCCGGGACTCGTAATTGGGATACGCAGTATTTT
TRBV10-3	TRBJ1-1	few	16	-	CAIRKAPRGQNTEAFF	TGTGCCATCAGGAAGGCCCCAAGGGGCCAGAACACTGAAGCTTTCTTT
TRBV18	TRBJ2-6	-	17	-	CASSPQQVGSGANVLTF	TGTGCCAGCTCACCGCAACAGGTGGGCTCTGGGGCCAACGTCCTGACTTTC
TRBV30	TRBJ1-5	-	19	TRBD1	CAWSVGTGNAYFSNQPQHF	TGTGCCTGGAGTGTGGGGACAGGGAACGCTTATTTTAGCAATCAGCCCCAGCATTTT
TRBV19	TRBJ2-7	-	13	-	CASTQGLGGEQYF	TGTGCCAGTACCCAGGGGCTGGGAGGCGAGCAGTACTTC
TRBV5-1	TRBJ2-2	-	15	-	CASSSQYPGRGELFF	TGCGCCAGCAGCTCCCAATACCCTGGAAGAGGGGAGCTGTTTTTT
TRBV21-1	TRBJ1-3	-	16	-	CASSTQVSRAGNTIYF	TGTGCCAGCAGCACCCAGGTGTCCAGGGCCGGAAACACCATATATTTT
TRBV7-3	TRBJ2-1	-	15	-	CASSTGQSAYNEQFF	TGTGCCAGCAGCACCGGGCAGTCGGCCTACAATGAGCAGTTCTTC
TRBV19	TRBJ1-3	few	13	-	CASSPPNGNTIYF	TGTGCCAGTAGTCCGCCTAATGGAAACACCATATATTTT
TRBV28	TRBJ2-5	-	16	-	CARGEPLLAGRETQYF	TGTGCCAGGGGGGAGCCCTTGCTGGCAGGGCGAGAGACCCAGTACTTC
TRBV27	TRBJ1-6	-	16	TRBD1	CASSLRPGQGGSPLHF	TGTGCCAGCAGCTTGCGCCCCGGACAGGGGGGTTCACCCCTCCACTTT